This T cell receptor beta chain was obtained from a study of cytomegalovirus exposure and HLA in healthy donors. Germline CDR1 is DFQATT and CDR2 is SNEGSKA (reference sequence). The trim removed 7 bases at V and 7 bases at J, leaving 2 bases unmatched. CDR3 length: 10 residues. With 60 Vbeta and 13 Jbeta primers, the PCR was carried out. Sequencing was performed with immunoSEQ multiplex PCR; in TCRdb, only in-frame clones are kept and a portion is missing. The table includes 120,000 to 150,000 clones, around 81% detected once. This clone turned up a few times. The J gene is TRBJ1-2, the V gene TRBV20-1; TRBD1 matches 8 bases. The sequenced material came from PBMCs. The receptor was isolated from a male donor in good health and CMV-seronegative. The CDR3 here is CSVGQAGYTF. The CDR3 region has the DNA TGCAGTGTGGGACAGGCTGGCTACACCTTC.